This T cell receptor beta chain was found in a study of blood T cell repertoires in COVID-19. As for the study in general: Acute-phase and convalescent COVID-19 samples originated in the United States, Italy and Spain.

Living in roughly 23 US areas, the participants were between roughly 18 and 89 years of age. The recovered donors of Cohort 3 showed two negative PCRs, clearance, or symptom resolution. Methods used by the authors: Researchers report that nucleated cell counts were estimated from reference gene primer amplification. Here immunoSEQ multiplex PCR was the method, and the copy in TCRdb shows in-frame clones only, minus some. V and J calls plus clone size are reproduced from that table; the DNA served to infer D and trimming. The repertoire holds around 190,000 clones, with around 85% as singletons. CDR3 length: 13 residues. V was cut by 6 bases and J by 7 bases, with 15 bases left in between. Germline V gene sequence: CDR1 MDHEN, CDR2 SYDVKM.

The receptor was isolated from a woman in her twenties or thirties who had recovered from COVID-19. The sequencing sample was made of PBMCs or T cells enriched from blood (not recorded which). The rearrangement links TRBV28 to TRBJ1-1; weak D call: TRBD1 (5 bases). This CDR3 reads CASSDRGRGEAFF. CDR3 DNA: TGTGCCAGCAGCGATCGGGGGAGAGGTGAAGCTTTCTTT.